The 4 T cell receptor beta chains reported below all come from one sample, sequenced in a study of T cell repertoires in cytomegalovirus infection. TCRdb re-called the reads through MiXCR, storing one row per CDR3 protein. In the table there are around 800,000 distinct CDR3 sequences, about 33% of which are singletons. Antigens of these TCRs are unknown. The sequences come from cultured CD8+ T cells from PBMCs, collected from culture after CMV antigen stimulation. The receptors derive from a human donor in good health (CMV status not recorded). Some clones in this sample may be carry-over from other donors' samples.

The chain joins TRBV4-1 to TRBJ2-1; D possibly corresponds to TRBD1 (5 bases). Per germline, CDR1 MGHRA and CDR2 YSYEKL. The CDR3 runs 17 residues. Trimming removed 4 bases at V and 4 bases at J, with 20 bases between. The CDR3 sequence is CASSLMNGPTVYNEQFF. In DNA form, the CDR3 reads TGCGCCAGCAGCCTAATGAATGGGCCGACAGTTTACAATGAGCAGTTCTTC.

This clonotype was seen only a few times. The chain joins TRBV15 to TRBJ2-3, with 8 bases matching TRBD1. Germline trimming cut 10 bases from V and 3 bases from J; bases unmatched to any gene: 6. Germline assignment: CDR1 LNHNV and CDR2 YYDKDF (reference sequence). The CDR3 totals 13 residues. CDR3 bases: TGTGCCATTACGGACAGGGTGACAGATACGCAGTATTTT. Translating gives CAITDRVTDTQYF.

This clonotype was seen a handful of times. The rearrangement uses TRBV28 and TRBJ2-7; TRBD1 agrees at 9 bases. This CDR3 region has 13 residues. Per germline, CDR1 MDHEN and CDR2 SYDVKM. Germline trimming cut 5 bases from V and 5 bases from J; bases unmatched to any gene: 4. The CDR3 sequence is CASSPGQGHEQYV. CDR3 DNA sequence: TGTGCCAGCAGTCCCGGACAGGGGCACGAGCAGTACGTC.

Only a few counts were recorded for this clonotype. This chain links TRBV27 with TRBJ2-1; D is unclear. Germline V gene lookup returns CDR1 MNHEY and CDR2 SMNVEV (reference sequence). The CDR3 runs 12 residues. V was pared by 5 bases and J by 8 bases, with 10 bases between. This CDR3 is CASSRPRDEQFF. In DNA form, the CDR3 reads TGTGCCAGCAGTAGACCCCGGGATGAGCAGTTCTTC.